This is a list of T cell receptor beta chains from one sample in a study of blood T cell repertoires in COVID-19. Using immunoSEQ multiplex PCR, the repertoire was profiled, and TCRdb retains in-frame clones only, with some absent. The sample holds some 120,000 clones, under 95% seen once. The source material was peripheral blood. Source of these receptors: a man in his forties or fifties with active COVID-19. Both conserved end residues are part of each CDR3. The order of the fields is CDR3 length, V gene, D gene, clone size, J gene, CDR3 protein, CDR3 DNA. The D gene is left open where the match is weak. Some rows have no size entry. The others give once, few or many, or a class for an expanded clone.

length: 15; V: TRBV7-9; D: -; size: -; J: TRBJ1-4; CDR3: CASSSHNENNEKLFF; DNA: TGTGCCAGCAGCTCCCACAATGAAAATAATGAAAAACTGTTTTTT
length: 16; V: TRBV13; D: TRBD1; size: -; J: TRBJ1-3; CDR3: CASSLGLGTAGNTIYF; DNA: TGTGCCAGCAGCTTAGGCTTAGGGACAGCTGGAAACACCATATATTTT
length: 16; V: TRBV5-1; D: TRBD1; size: -; J: TRBJ2-3; CDR3: CASSYGQGTSTDTQYF; DNA: TGCGCCAGCAGCTACGGACAGGGGACTAGCACAGATACGCAGTATTTT
length: 15; V: TRBV24-1; D: TRBD1; size: -; J: TRBJ1-5; CDR3: CATSDPGQGGGPQHF; DNA: TGTGCCACCAGTGATCCCGGACAGGGGGGGGGACCCCAGCATTTT
length: 14; V: TRBV3-1/TRBV3-2; D: -; size: -; J: TRBJ2-6; CDR3: CASSQEGTSNVLTF; DNA: TGTGCCAGCAGCCAAGAGGGCACATCCAACGTCCTGACTTTC
length: 13; V: TRBV6-5; D: -; size: -; J: TRBJ2-5; CDR3: CASRTPGAETQYF; DNA: TGTGCCAGCAGAACCCCGGGTGCAGAGACCCAGTACTTC
length: 15; V: TRBV18; D: TRBD1; size: -; J: TRBJ1-4; CDR3: CASSINRGTNEKLFF; DNA: TGTGCCAGCTCCATCAACAGGGGAACTAATGAAAAACTGTTTTTT
length: 18; V: TRBV5-6; D: TRBD2; size: -; J: TRBJ2-1; CDR3: CASSVGLAGPNSYNEQFF; DNA: TGTGCCAGCAGCGTGGGACTAGCGGGACCAAACTCCTACAATGAGCAGTTCTTC
length: 15; V: TRBV7-9; D: -; size: -; J: TRBJ1-1; CDR3: CASSSAGGGNTEAFF; DNA: TGTGCCAGCAGCTCGGCTGGGGGAGGGAACACTGAAGCTTTCTTT
length: 18; V: TRBV7-8; D: -; size: once; J: TRBJ2-3; CDR3: CASSLGAGTRIRTDTQYF; DNA: TGTGCCAGCAGCTTAGGGGCCGGGACACGGATTAGGACAGATACGCAGTATTTT